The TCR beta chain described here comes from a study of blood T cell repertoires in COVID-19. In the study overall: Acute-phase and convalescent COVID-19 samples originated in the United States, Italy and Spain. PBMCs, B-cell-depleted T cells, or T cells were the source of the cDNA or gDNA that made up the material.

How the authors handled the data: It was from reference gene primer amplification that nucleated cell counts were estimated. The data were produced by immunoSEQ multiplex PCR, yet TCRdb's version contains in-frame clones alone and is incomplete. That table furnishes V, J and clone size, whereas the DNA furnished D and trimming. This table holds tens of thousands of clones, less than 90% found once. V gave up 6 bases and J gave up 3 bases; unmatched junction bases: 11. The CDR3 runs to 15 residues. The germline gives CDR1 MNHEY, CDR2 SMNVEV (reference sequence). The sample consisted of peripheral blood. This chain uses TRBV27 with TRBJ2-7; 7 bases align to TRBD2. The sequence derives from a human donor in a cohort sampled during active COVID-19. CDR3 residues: CASSSSRGLDYEQYF. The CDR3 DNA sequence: TGTGCCAGCAGCTCTTCCCGTGGACTAGACTACGAGCAGTACTTC.